This T cell receptor beta chain was captured in a study of shared clonotypes between healthy human individuals. A note on this clone: The same CDR3 can be traced to other DNA sequences in this sample.

Clones were read by immunoSEQ multiplex PCR, and TCRdb kept only the in-frame ones, dropping some. The profile shows 2 million to 2.5 million clones, 90% to 95% of them singletons. The CDR3 runs to 15 residues. Looked up from germline, CDR1 is MNHEY and CDR2 is SVGAGI. The J segment lost 1 base and the V segment lost 5 bases, leaving 4 bases of the junction unmatched. This sequence was found in a man aged 18 to 35 in good health. This chain joins TRBV6-5 and TRBJ2-2; 7 positions agree with TRBD2. The sample taken for sequencing was naive CD4+ T cells sorted from blood. Subset here: CD45RA+ positively selected. The CDR3 coding sequence is TGTGCCAGCAGTCGCGGGACTAAGAACACCGGGGAGCTGTTTTTT. Amino acid sequence: CASSRGTKNTGELFF.